Shown below are 20 T cell receptor beta chains from a single sample sequenced in a study of T-cell memory formation after mild COVID-19. TCRdb reanalysed the 5' RACE reads using MiXCR and keeps one entry per CDR3 protein. Of about 560,000 distinct CDR3 sequences in the sample, around a sixth were seen once. Specimen: PBMCs or a T cell subset sorted from them (not recorded which). Every receptor here comes from an adult woman who had mild COVID-19 (a few samples of this study predate the infection). Cell type and time point are not known.

This rearrangement joins TRBV4-2 to TRBJ1-2; unclear D gene. This CDR3 spans 13 amino acids. Trimming removed 0 bases at V and 7 bases at J, with 9 bases between. CDR1 is LGHNA, CDR2 YNFKEQ, per germline. In DNA, the CDR3 is TGTGCCAGCAGCCAAGACGTAAGGGCTGGCTACACCTTC. Translated: CASSQDVRAGYTF.

The chain combines TRBV7-8 with TRBJ2-2, with D uncertain. Trimming took off 5 bases at V and 5 bases at J, with 12 bases between the two ends. The CDR3 loop spans 14 amino acids. Per germline, CDR1 SGHVS and CDR2 FQNEAQ. DNA of the CDR3: TGTGCCAGCAGCGAAAGACGACTGACCGGGGAGCTGTTTTTT. Its translation: CASSERRLTGELFF.

This clonotype was observed a handful of times. The chain joins TRBV6-5 to TRBJ1-4; 10 bases map to TRBD1. The CDR3 has 15 amino acids. V lost 0 bases and J lost 6; bases outside the gene matches: 1. Germline V lookup: CDR1 MNHEY, CDR2 SVGAGI. The CDR3 is CASSYSGTGDEKLFF. CDR3 nucleotide sequence: TGTGCCAGCAGTTACTCGGGGACAGGGGATGAAAAACTGTTTTTT.

This clonotype has at least ten counts. The genes are TRBV12-3 or TRBV12-4 and TRBJ2-2; D is uncertain. This CDR3 has 10 amino acids. Trimming removed 5 bases from V and 6 bases from J, with 1 base in between. CDR3 coding DNA: TGTGCCAGCAGTGCCGGGGAGCTGTTTTTT. It encodes CASSAGELFF.

This clonotype was picked up a small number of times. The genes are TRBV2 and TRBJ1-4; possible D gene TRBD1, 5 bases. This CDR3 is 14 amino acids long. CDR1 and CDR2 (germline): SNHLY, FYNNEI. V lost 6 bases and J 4 bases, leaving 12 bases between the germline ends. CDR3 sequence: CASRGDRSNEKLFF. In DNA form, the CDR3 reads TGTGCCAGCAGAGGAGACAGAAGTAATGAAAAACTGTTTTTT.

As DNA, the CDR3 is TGCAGCGTTGGGGGTCGGGGGTCTAATCAGCCCCAGCATTTT. As protein: CSVGGRGSNQPQHF. The V and J genes are TRBV29-1 and TRBJ1-5, with D perhaps matching TRBD1 (5 bases). Germline V gives CDR1 SQVTM, CDR2 ANQGSEA. The CDR3 totals 14 residues. Trimming took 4 bases from V and 4 from J, leaving 14 bases between them.

This clonotype has just a few counts. The V gene is TRBV7-8, the J gene TRBJ2-5; D gene unclear. Trimming pared 2 bases from V and 1 base from J, leaving 8 bases between. Germline lookup yields CDR1 SGHVS and CDR2 FQNEAQ. The CDR3 runs to 14 residues. The CDR3 loop reads CASSLNMGQETQYF. The CDR3 nucleotides read TGTGCCAGCAGCTTAAATATGGGCCAAGAGACCCAGTACTTC.

The chain links TRBV4-2 to TRBJ2-7; tentatively, D is TRBD1 (6 bases). The CDR3 has 16 residues. Germline CDR1 reads LGHNA; CDR2 reads YNFKEQ. V gave up 1 base and J gave up 4 bases, with 17 bases separating them. CDR3 nucleotides: TGTGCCAGCAGCCAAGTGGGGAACAGGGTAGAGTACGAGCAGTACTTC. Translated, it gives CASSQVGNRVEYEQYF.

This clonotype was picked up a small number of times. V gene TRBV5-1 combines with J gene TRBJ2-7; D remains unclear. Germline CDR1 is SGHRS and CDR2 is YFSETQ. V was clipped by 1 base and J by 0 bases, with 20 bases between them. This CDR3 region has 18 residues. CDR3 nucleotide sequence: TGCGCCAGCAGCTTGAGTGAAGGTCTCCGTCACCGCTCCTACGAGCAGTACTTC. Translated, it gives CASSLSEGLRHRSYEQYF.

The CDR3 DNA reads as TGTGCCAGCAGCCATGGGAGTAACACTGAAGCTTTCTTT. It translates to CASSHGSNTEAFF. This chain connects TRBV3-1 to TRBJ1-1, with D unresolved. The CDR3 extends over 13 amino acids. Trimming took 3 bases from V and 2 from J, leaving 7 bases between them. Germline loops: CDR1 LGHDT, CDR2 YNNKEL (reference sequence).

The chain has TRBV7-2 and TRBJ2-1; D might be TRBD2 (5 bases). CDR1 is SGHTA, CDR2 FQGNSA, per germline. CDR3 length equals 15 residues. Trimming shortened V by 4 bases and J by 1 base, and 11 bases separated the two germline ends. The CDR3 sequence: CASSYGSASYNEQFF. Here the CDR3 DNA reads TGTGCCAGCAGCTACGGTAGCGCATCCTACAATGAGCAGTTCTTC.

The table lists this clonotype with a few counts. This sequence joins TRBV7-8 and TRBJ2-1, with 8 bases matching TRBD1. Germline CDR1 reads SGHVS; CDR2 reads FQNEAQ. V trimming: 5 bases; J trimming: 6 bases; junction bases outside the gene matches: 12. The CDR3 spans 16 residues. The CDR3 loop reads CASSPTRDRRLNEQFF. In nucleotides, the CDR3 is TGTGCCAGCAGCCCGACGCGGGACAGGAGACTCAATGAGCAGTTCTTC. Using reference TRBV7-8 and TRBJ2-1 for the parts outside the CDR3, the full variable domain is GAGVSQSPRYKVAKRGQDVALRCDPISGHVSLFWYQQALGQGPEFLTYFQNEAQLDKSGLPSDRFFAERPEGSVSTLKIQRTQQEDSAVYLCASSPTRDRRLNEQFFGPGTRLTVL.

This clonotype appeared once. This chain links TRBV27 with TRBJ2-3; 9 nucleotides line up with TRBD1. V was pared by 6 bases and J by 1 base, with 17 bases of the junction left unmatched. The CDR3 loop spans 19 amino acids. Per the germline V gene, CDR1 is MNHEY and CDR2 is SMNVEV (reference sequence). This CDR3 is CASRELGTGKGGGTDTQYF. The CDR3 bases are TGTGCCAGCAGGGAGTTAGGGACAGGGAAAGGTGGTGGCACAGATACGCAGTATTTT.

The V and J genes are TRBV20-1 and TRBJ1-2; D ambiguous. The length of the CDR3 is 13 residues. V gave up 6 bases and J gave up 4 bases, with 15 bases separating them. The V gene's germline CDR1 is DFQATT and CDR2 SNEGSKA (reference sequence). CDR3 nucleotides: TGCAGTGCCCTCCAGACAACAAGCTATGGCTACACCTTC. Its protein product is CSALQTTSYGYTF.

The V and J genes are TRBV20-1 and TRBJ2-1; TRBD1 is a possible D gene (5 bases). The CDR3 is 15 residues long. Trimming left V 3 bases short and J 2 bases short, with 14 bases between. Germline lookup yields CDR1 DFQATT and CDR2 SNEGSKA (reference sequence). CDR3 in amino acids: CSARSDNWAYNEQFF. DNA for the CDR3: TGCAGTGCTAGGTCGGACAACTGGGCCTACAATGAGCAGTTCTTC.

This chain connects TRBV20-1 to TRBJ2-5; the D gene is possibly TRBD2 (6 bases). Deletions cut 3 bases from V and 4 bases from J, with 15 bases between. This CDR3 is 14 amino acids long. Germline lookup yields CDR1 DFQATT and CDR2 SNEGSKA (reference sequence). In nucleotides, the CDR3 is TGCAGTGCTAGGGCCGGGACTTTGATAGAGACCCAGTACTTC. Its translation is CSARAGTLIETQYF.

The gene calls are TRBV30 and TRBJ2-3; D gene uncertain. V gave up 5 bases and J gave up 3 bases, with 9 bases separating them. This CDR3 is 12 amino acids long. The germline gives CDR1 GTSNPN, CDR2 SVGIG (reference sequence). This chain's CDR3 is CAWARRTDTQYF. CDR3 coding DNA: TGTGCCTGGGCACGCAGGACAGATACGCAGTATTTT.

There are a few counts of this clonotype. The chain couples TRBV5-1 to TRBJ1-4; D remains unclear. This CDR3 is 16 amino acids long. Trimming took off 5 bases at V and 7 bases at J, with 21 bases between the two ends. Germline lookup yields CDR1 SGHRS and CDR2 YFSETQ. The CDR3 sequence: CASRPPEGAGGEKLFF. The CDR3 region has the DNA TGCGCCAGCAGACCCCCAGAGGGAGCCGGAGGTGAAAAACTGTTTTTT.

The rearrangement uses TRBV4-3 and TRBJ2-1; tentative D call: TRBD1 (5 bases). The germline V gene encodes CDR1 LGHNA and CDR2 YSLEER. Deletions cut 0 bases from V and 5 bases from J, with 11 bases between. This CDR3 has 15 amino acids. Written as DNA, the CDR3 is TGCGCCAGCAGCCAAGATAGGAGCAGGGACAATGAGCAGTTCTTC. Encoded protein: CASSQDRSRDNEQFF.

This rearrangement joins TRBV2 to TRBJ1-6; 7 bases match TRBD1. The CDR3 runs to 14 residues. The germline gives CDR1 SNHLY, CDR2 FYNNEI. The trim removed 5 bases at V and 8 bases at J, leaving 6 bases unmatched. This CDR3 reads CASSPGQEYSPLHF. In nucleotides, the CDR3 is TGTGCCAGCAGTCCCGGACAGGAGTATTCACCCCTCCACTTT.